These 4 T cell receptor beta chains share one sample of origin, sequenced in a study of T cell responses to AZD1222 COVID-19 vaccine. This table comes from immunoSEQ multiplex PCR, and its TCRdb copy is limited to in-frame clones, with some not included. The table lists tens of thousands of clones, 80% of them singletons. This material consisted of peripheral blood, taken 28 days after the second AZD1222 dose. These receptors were collected from an adult who received the AZD1222 COVID-19 vaccine.

This sequence joins TRBV5-1 and TRBJ1-2; 12 bases align to TRBD1. CDR1 SGHRS and CDR2 YFSETQ come from the germline V gene. CDR3 length: 14 residues. V lost 4 bases, J lost 4 bases, and 2 bases stayed unmatched. CDR3 DNA: TGCGCCAGCAGCCCGGGACAGGGGGCCTATGGCTACACCTTC. Translating gives CASSPGQGAYGYTF.

This rearrangement joins TRBV2 to TRBJ2-2; perhaps D is TRBD1 or TRBD2 (5 bases each). V was pared by 5 bases and J by 1 base, with 14 bases between. CDR1 is SNHLY and CDR2 is FYNNEI in the germline V gene. The CDR3 spans 16 residues. The CDR3, as DNA: TGTGCCAGCAGTCTCGAGGGGCTGGAGAACACCGGGGAGCTGTTTTTT. Translated, it gives CASSLEGLENTGELFF.

The chain employs TRBV19 and TRBJ2-7, with 8 bases matching TRBD1. This CDR3 contains 13 residues. V lost 7 bases, J lost 6 bases, and 8 bases stayed unmatched. Germline CDR1 LNHDA, CDR2 SQIVND (reference sequence). DNA of the CDR3: TGTGCCAGTACATCGACAGGGGCGGGCGAGCAGTACTTC. Protein product: CASTSTGAGEQYF.

This sequence joins TRBV6-6 and TRBJ1-2; no definite D call. The ends were cut back, 5 bases at V and 5 bases at J, with 12 bases in the middle. The length of the CDR3 is 13 residues. Germline V gives CDR1 MNHNY, CDR2 SVGAGI (reference sequence). The CDR3: CASSRIGEYGYTF. The CDR3 DNA follows: TGTGCCAGCAGTCGAATAGGTGAATATGGCTACACCTTC.